This T cell receptor (beta chain) is from a study of blood T cell repertoires in COVID-19 (dated by TCRdb to the early 2020s). Regarding the complete study: Collaborator samples came from the United States, Italy and Spain and covered acute and convalescent phases of COVID-19. Sample metadata almost always included a de-identified subject ID, COVID-19 status, age in years and sex. The prospective study material was composed of cDNA or gDNA derived from T cells, B-cell-depleted T cells, or PBMCs. Deeply sampled blood TCRbeta repertoires from subjects exposed to, actively infected with, or recovered from COVID-19 were included in the dataset. Where available, HLA class I and class II types were obtained from metadata supplied by the sample provider rather than from assay-based typing. Samples were obtained from the ongoing ImmuneRACE study (first 160 participants) and from over 1,000 subjects provided by 6 global collaborators. The repertoires were made available in a free public database intended to serve as a resource for research on the immune response to SARS-CoV-2. What the work shows at the level of the full study, not this receptor alone: The amount of clinical and demographic metadata varied by source and participant and was provided uncurated.

Collaborating institutions collected whole blood in K2EDTA tubes following their own protocols. For TCRbeta analysis, collaborators shipped samples as frozen whole blood, isolated PBMCs, or DNA extracted from either of those sample types. V is cut by 5 bases and J by 6 bases, and the space between the germline ends is 21 bases. Including cysteine and phenylalanine, the CDR3 has 16 amino acids. Only the CDR3 part of the read is kept: 48 bases, read in frame from the first base. Via the germline V gene, CDR1 is MNHEY and CDR2 SVGEGT. On this clone itself: Its binding antigen is unknown. No quality values exist for individual bases; no much larger clone is one base distant.

TCRbeta CDR3 regions were amplified from genomic DNA using the immunoSEQ Assay, a bias-controlled multiplex PCR. The authors' analysis ran thus. The number of nucleated cells in each sample was estimated from the amplification of reference gene primers within the assay. To quantify the absolute abundance of each unique TCRbeta CDR3 rearrangement, sequence reads were collapsed and filtered. For each sample, productive Simpson clonality was calculated as the square root of Simpson's diversity index across productive rearrangements. TCRdb mirrors the immuneACCESS table, restricted to in-frame sequences. Some clones are absent from its copies; in checked studies, under half trace to an unresolved V gene, and the reason for the others is unknown. The V and J calls and clone size are taken from that table; D and trimming were inferred from the DNA. A total of over 50,000 clones appear in this sample, around 80% of them only once. Jointly, the top ten make up under 15% of the sample.

Recombination joined TRBV6-2 or TRBV6-3 with TRBJ2-3, and possibly TRBD2, on 6 matching bases. The clonotype was recovered from a human donor with active or convalescent COVID-19. The donor label of this sample is uncertain. The sequenced material came from peripheral blood. The CDR3 has the sequence CASSGLSGADRDTQYF. The sequenced DNA: TGTGCCAGCAGTGGCCTTAGCGGAGCTGATAGGGATACGCAGTATTTT.